This TCR beta chain was recorded in a study of cytomegalovirus exposure and HLA in healthy donors. Study-wide results and caveats: A missense variant in DCLRE1C was later tied to TCR beta V- and J-gene trimming. A later look showed TCR association rates differing by HLA locus, highest for DRB1 and lowest for HLA-C. Among immune exposure information, only CMV serostatus was available.

CDR3 length: 16 amino acids. Germline CDR1 and CDR2: PRHDT and FYEKMQ (reference sequence). V was pared by 3 bases and J by 7 bases, with 18 bases between. Remarks on this clone: Its target is not known.

Primers for the PCR totalled 60 Vbeta and 13 Jbeta. This table comes from immunoSEQ multiplex PCR, and its TCRdb copy is limited to in-frame clones, with some not included. Seen here are roughly 130,000 clones, roughly 84% observed once, and the top ten hold about 3%. The sequenced sample was PBMCs. The chain combines TRBV13 with TRBJ2-2, with D perhaps TRBD2 (6 bases). The sequence was obtained from a woman between 18 and 29 years old in good health and CMV-seropositive. In DNA, the CDR3 is TGTGCCAGCAGCTTCGAAGCGGGCACCGGTAGCGGGGAGCTGTTTTTT. It codes for CASSFEAGTGSGELFF.